These 30 T cell receptor beta chains originate from one sample sequenced in a study of cytomegalovirus exposure and HLA in healthy donors. The PCR employed 60 Vbeta primers together with 13 Jbeta primers. Clones were read by immunoSEQ multiplex PCR, and TCRdb kept only the in-frame ones, dropping some. The sample's table shows about 140,000 clones. The sequenced sample consisted of PBMCs. Every receptor here comes from a male donor in good health and CMV-seronegative.

The chain uses TRBV6-1 and TRBJ1-5; no clear D. The V gene lost 2 bases and the J gene lost 4 bases, with 6 bases spanning the gap. Germline values: CDR1 MNHNS, CDR2 SASEGT. The CDR3 is 13 residues long. The CDR3 bases are TGTGCCAGCAGTGAAAACAGAAATCAGCCCCAGCATTTT. Protein product: CASSENRNQPQHF.

The rearrangement links TRBV19 to TRBJ1-4; D possibly corresponds to TRBD1 (6 bases). The CDR3 covers 13 residues. The V gene lost 4 bases and the J gene lost 13 bases, with 16 bases spanning the gap. Germline CDR1 and CDR2: LNHDA and SQIVND (reference sequence). The CDR3 region has the DNA TGTGCCAGTAGTACGGACAGAAGATACGGACTGTTTTTT. It codes for CASSTDRRYGLFF.

V usage is TRBV30 and J usage is TRBJ1-1; no definite D call. This CDR3 contains 15 residues. V was clipped by 0 bases and J by 1 base, with 12 bases between them. In germline, CDR1 is GTSNPN, CDR2 SVGIG (reference sequence). CDR3 in amino acids: CAWSVASQRNTEAFF. CDR3 nucleotide sequence: TGTGCCTGGAGTGTCGCGTCCCAACGGAACACTGAAGCTTTCTTT.

The chain links TRBV5-1 to TRBJ2-2, with D tentatively TRBD1 (5 bases). V was cut by 6 bases and J by 4 bases, with 13 bases left in between. The germline V gene encodes CDR1 SGHRS and CDR2 YFSETQ. There are 14 residues in the CDR3. CDR3 coding DNA: TGCGCCAGCACTGGGGCAGGGTCCACCGGGGAGCTGTTTTTT. Translated: CASTGAGSTGELFF.

V is TRBV9 and J is TRBJ1-1; the D gene is possibly TRBD1 (6 bases). Deletions cut 1 base from V and 1 base from J, with 11 bases between. The CDR3 length is 15 residues. Germline V gene sequence: CDR1 SGDLS, CDR2 YYNGEE. The chain's CDR3 is CASSVNTGRNTEAFF. Written as DNA, the CDR3 is TGTGCCAGCAGCGTAAACACAGGGAGGAACACTGAAGCTTTCTTT.

This rearrangement joins TRBV5-5 to TRBJ1-1, with 8 nucleotides matching TRBD1. The CDR3 is made up of 16 amino acids. Trimming cost V 2 bases and J 3 bases; bases outside gene matches: 9. Germline V gene sequence: CDR1 SGHKS, CDR2 YYEKEE (reference sequence). CDR3 region: CASSLYDRGGDTEAFF. The DNA of the CDR3 is TGTGCCAGCAGCTTATATGACAGGGGTGGGGACACTGAAGCTTTCTTT. Drawing the rest from reference TRBV5-5 and TRBJ1-1, the complete variable domain is DAGVTQSPTHLIKTRGQQVTLRCSPISGHKSVSWYQQVLGQGPQFIFQYYEKEERGRGNFPDRFSARQFPNYSSELNVNALLLGDSALYLCASSLYDRGGDTEAFFGQGTRLTVV.

The V and J genes are TRBV7-2 and TRBJ1-4; 11 bases are a match to TRBD1. In germline, CDR1 is SGHTA, CDR2 FQGNSA. The CDR3 has 16 amino acids. The V segment lost 5 bases and the J segment 8 bases; nucleotides outside the gene matches: 10. The CDR3 region is CASSLHADRGREKLFF. CDR3 DNA: TGTGCCAGCAGCCTTCATGCGGACAGGGGGCGAGAAAAACTGTTTTTT.

The chain links TRBV6-1 to TRBJ2-7; 8 positions match TRBD1. This CDR3 spans 15 amino acids. The germline CDR1 and CDR2 sequences are MNHNS and SASEGT. Unmatched junction bases numbered 12, after V lost 6 bases and J lost 5 bases. The CDR3, as DNA: TGTGCCAGCAGACCAGCCCGACAGGGGATCCACGAGCAGTACTTC. It yields the protein CASRPARQGIHEQYF.

The chain carries TRBV15 and TRBJ2-3; TRBD2 matches 7 bases. This CDR3 has 16 amino acids. Germline V gives CDR1 LNHNV, CDR2 YYDKDF (reference sequence). Trimming removed 5 bases from V and 5 bases from J; junction bases left unmatched: 13. The CDR3 loop reads CATSQVRRGNRDTQYF. The DNA for the CDR3 is TGTGCCACCAGCCAAGTAAGGCGGGGGAACCGAGATACGCAGTATTTT.

CDR3 in DNA: TGTGCCAGCAGCCAAGATCGGAGGGATTACGAGCAGTACTTC. Encoded protein: CASSQDRRDYEQYF. The chain recombines TRBV4-2 with TRBJ2-7; weak D call: TRBD2 (6 bases). The germline V and J ends were trimmed by 0 bases and 4 bases, with 10 bases remaining between them. There are 14 residues in the CDR3. Germline CDR1 and CDR2: LGHNA and YNFKEQ.

This rearrangement joins TRBV19 to TRBJ2-7; D may be TRBD2 (6 bases). Germline V gene sequence: CDR1 LNHDA, CDR2 SQIVND (reference sequence). V lost 1 base to trimming and J lost 2 bases, with 9 bases between them. The CDR3 contains 14 residues. The CDR3 here is CASSIVADTYEQYF. The DNA of the CDR3 is TGTGCCAGTAGTATAGTAGCGGATACCTACGAGCAGTACTTC.

The chain employs TRBV27 and TRBJ2-6; no firm D call. The germline CDR1 and CDR2 sequences are MNHEY and SMNVEV (reference sequence). The V and J ends lost 7 bases and 4 bases respectively, with 8 bases between them. There are 13 residues in the CDR3. CDR3: CASTRGGANVLTF. DNA for the CDR3: TGTGCCAGCACGAGAGGCGGGGCCAACGTCCTGACTTTC.

The genes are TRBV10-3 and TRBJ2-7, with TRBD1 matching 7 bases. The CDR3 extends over 14 amino acids. CDR1 is ENHRY, CDR2 SYGVKD, per germline. The J segment lost 2 bases and the V segment lost 5 bases, leaving 6 bases of the junction unmatched. The CDR3 loop is CAISSGTVPYEQYF. The CDR3 DNA is TGTGCCATCAGTTCCGGGACAGTTCCCTACGAGCAGTACTTC.

V gene TRBV18 combines with J gene TRBJ2-1, with 8 bases lining up with TRBD2. Per the germline V gene, CDR1 is KGHSH and CDR2 is LQKENI. This CDR3 has 15 amino acids. V lost 0 bases to trimming and J lost 5 bases; unmatched junction nucleotides: 3. The CDR3 sequence: CASSPPSSGNNEQFF. The CDR3 coding sequence is TGTGCCAGCTCACCACCGAGTAGCGGGAACAATGAGCAGTTCTTC.

The rearrangement links TRBV4-2 to TRBJ2-1; 10 bases map to TRBD2. Germline CDR1 LGHNA, CDR2 YNFKEQ. The CDR3 length is 18 residues. V trimming: 4 bases; J trimming: 1 base; junction bases outside the gene matches: 10. The CDR3 protein is CASSPSSGSGRSYNEQFF. CDR3 bases: TGTGCCAGCAGCCCTTCTAGCGGGAGCGGAAGGTCCTACAATGAGCAGTTCTTC.

The rearrangement uses TRBV5-5 and TRBJ1-1; D call uncertain. V was shortened by 6 bases and J by 3 bases, with 15 bases between the two germline ends. Germline CDR1 and CDR2: SGHKS and YYEKEE (reference sequence). This CDR3 comprises 14 residues. The CDR3 loop is CASTRDSVYTEAFF. The CDR3 DNA follows: TGTGCCAGCACGAGAGATTCCGTGTACACTGAAGCTTTCTTT.

The V call is TRBV11-3, the J call TRBJ2-1; a possible D gene is TRBD2 (5 bases). Deletions cut 1 base from V and 2 bases from J, with 9 bases between. Germline CDR1 reads SGHNT; CDR2 reads YENEEA. The CDR3 runs 15 residues. The CDR3 DNA reads TGTGCCAGCAGCTTAGGTCGAGGGACCTACAATGAGCAGTTCTTC. It is translated as CASSLGRGTYNEQFF.

The V and J genes are TRBV6-5 and TRBJ2-5, with a tentative D call TRBD2 (7 bases). The CDR3 extends over 14 amino acids. Germline loops: CDR1 MNHEY, CDR2 SVGAGI. V was pared by 2 bases and J by 4 bases, with 11 bases between. The CDR3 bases are TGTGCCAGCAGTTACGGCGGGGGCGGAGAGACCCAGTACTTC. This translates into CASSYGGGGETQYF.

The chain carries TRBV7-8 and TRBJ1-1; 7 nucleotides agree with TRBD1. Germline V gene lookup returns CDR1 SGHVS and CDR2 FQNEAQ. This CDR3 region has 17 residues. Trimming took 0 bases from V and 5 from J; bases not matched to a gene: 12. The CDR3 DNA reads TGTGCCAGCAGCTTAGCGAGACAGGGACCACTGAGGACTGAAGCTTTCTTT. Translation: CASSLARQGPLRTEAFF.

This chain connects TRBV19 to TRBJ2-7; TRBD2 matches 11 bases. V was clipped by 6 bases and J by 4 bases; unmatched bases: 5. The CDR3 runs 14 residues. Germline V gene data show CDR1 as LNHDA and CDR2 as SQIVND (reference sequence). The CDR3: CASSVTSGGYEQYF. The DNA of the CDR3 is TGTGCCAGTAGCGTTACTAGCGGGGGATACGAGCAGTACTTC.

The rearrangement uses TRBV18 and TRBJ1-6, with unresolved D. The CDR3 length is 14 residues. Germline V gene sequence: CDR1 KGHSH, CDR2 LQKENI. Trimming shortened V by 2 bases and J by 7 bases, and 9 bases separated the two germline ends. Here the CDR3 DNA reads TGTGCCAGCTCACCAAAGCACCAAAATTCACCCCTCCACTTT. It specifies CASSPKHQNSPLHF.

CDR3 DNA: TGCAGCGTTGAGTGGGCCGCGCTTACAGATACGCAGTATTTT. Amino acid sequence: CSVEWAALTDTQYF. The chain combines TRBV29-1 with TRBJ2-3, with D unclear. Deletions cut 3 bases from V and 3 bases from J, with 13 bases between. CDR1 is SQVTM, CDR2 ANQGSEA, per germline. The CDR3 is 14 residues long.

The CDR3 nucleotides read TGTGCCAGCAGCTTGGGTTCGGGACAGGGAGATGAGACCCAGTACTTC. Residues: CASSLGSGQGDETQYF. This chain joins TRBV5-8 and TRBJ2-5, with 9 bases aligning to TRBD1. The germline gives CDR1 SGHTS, CDR2 YDEGEE. This CDR3 has 16 amino acids. V trimming: 0 bases; J trimming: 5 bases; junction bases outside the gene matches: 8.

This chain links TRBV5-1 with TRBJ2-2; 11 bases agree with TRBD2. The junction had 5 bases not matched to a gene; V was cut back by 5 bases and J by 5 bases. Germline V lookup: CDR1 SGHRS, CDR2 YFSETQ. This CDR3 region has 15 residues. The CDR3, as DNA: TGCGCCAGCAGGACCGGGACTAGCGGAACCGGGGAGCTGTTTTTT. This translates into CASRTGTSGTGELFF.

This chain connects TRBV7-7 to TRBJ2-5; the D gene is possibly TRBD1 (5 bases). Looked up from germline, CDR1 is SSHAT and CDR2 is FNYEAQ (reference sequence). V lost 5 bases and J lost 7, with 11 bases in between. The CDR3 sequence is 12 residues long. CDR3 residues: CASSPGPGTQYF. Written as DNA, the CDR3 is TGTGCCAGCAGCCCAGGGCCGGGGACCCAGTACTTC.

This chain connects TRBV18 to TRBJ2-1; TRBD2 aligns across 8 bases. The germline V gene has CDR1 KGHSH and CDR2 LQKENI. This CDR3 has 15 residues. Germline trimming cut 8 bases from V and 4 bases from J; bases unmatched to any gene: 10. The CDR3 DNA follows: TGTGCCAGCACGGCAACTAGCGGACCTTACAATGAGCAGTTCTTC. Its protein is CASTATSGPYNEQFF. Complete variable domain (other parts from reference TRBV18 and TRBJ2-1): NAGVMQNPRHLVRRRGQEARLRCSPMKGHSHVYWYRQLPEEGLKFMVYLQKENIIDESGMPKERFSAEFPKEGPSILRIQQVVRGDSAAYFCASTATSGPYNEQFFGPGTRLTVL.

The J gene is TRBJ1-2, the V gene TRBV5-8; maybe TRBD1 (5 bases). Germline assignment: CDR1 SGHTS and CDR2 YDEGEE. V lost 1 base to trimming and J lost 2 bases, with 9 bases between them. The CDR3 has 14 residues. The chain's CDR3 is CASSLFRGNYGYTF. CDR3 nucleotides: TGTGCCAGCAGCTTGTTCCGGGGGAACTATGGCTACACCTTC.

The rearrangement links TRBV5-1 to TRBJ1-3; D not resolved. The V gene lost 5 bases and the J gene lost 3 bases, with 9 bases spanning the gap. Germline-derived CDR1 and CDR2 are SGHRS and YFSETQ. This CDR3 is 13 amino acids long. The chain's CDR3 is CASRENSGNTIYF. The DNA for the CDR3 is TGCGCCAGCAGGGAGAATAGTGGAAACACCATATATTTT.

This chain joins TRBV5-1 and TRBJ1-5; no clear D gene. Germline CDR1 and CDR2: SGHRS and YFSETQ. V lost 4 bases and J 6 bases, leaving 17 bases between the germline ends. CDR3 length: 15 residues. The CDR3 is CASSPDPTEGQPQHF. In DNA form, the CDR3 reads TGCGCCAGCAGCCCGGACCCCACGGAGGGTCAGCCCCAGCATTTT.

The genes are TRBV19 and TRBJ2-1; D remains unclear. Looked up from germline, CDR1 is LNHDA and CDR2 is SQIVND (reference sequence). This CDR3 is built from 14 residues. Trimming removed 1 base from V and 7 bases from J, with 11 bases in between. This CDR3 reads CASSIGATENEQFF. The CDR3 bases are TGTGCCAGTAGTATAGGAGCTACCGAGAATGAGCAGTTCTTC.